This passage covers 2 T cell receptor beta chains from one sample sequenced in a study of T cells in Graves' hyperthyroidism and ophthalmopathy. Amplified TCR beta CDR3 regions derived from RNA transcripts. A first-round RT-PCR of the TCR CDR3 used the HTBI primer set. TCRdb ran MiXCR on the multiplex PCR reads and lists one entry per CDR3 protein. The sample contains approximately 380,000 distinct CDR3 sequences, about 18% of which appear only once. The sample consisted of blood. Source of these receptors: a woman under 30 with Graves' hyperthyroidism.

At least ten counts were recorded for this clonotype. The chain recombines TRBV6-5 with TRBJ1-1; no definite D call. Germline assignment: CDR1 MNHEY and CDR2 SVGAGI. V was clipped by 4 bases and J by 4 bases, with 10 bases between them. There are 13 residues in the CDR3. In DNA form, the CDR3 reads TGTGCCAGCAGTTTTCGGGAGGGCACTGAAGCTTTCTTT. Protein product: CASSFREGTEAFF.

The table lists this clonotype with many counts. CDR3 sequence reads: CASSGDRLGGYTF. CDR3 in DNA: TGTGCCAGCAGTGGCGACAGGCTTGGTGGCTACACCTTC. The chain joins TRBV2 to TRBJ1-2; the D gene is possibly TRBD1 (6 bases). In germline, CDR1 is SNHLY, CDR2 FYNNEI. This CDR3 contains 13 residues. The ends were cut back, 4 bases at V and 7 bases at J, with 13 bases in the middle.